This TCR beta chain emerged from a study of CD8 T cell repertoires and HIV-1 epitope variants. Clones were read by immunoSEQ multiplex PCR, and TCRdb kept only the in-frame ones, dropping some. The table includes a few thousand clones, approximately 66% detected once. As regards this clone: As yet, its antigen is unknown.

The receptor comes from a male donor with HIV. The source material was cultured CD8+ T cells derived from PBMCs.

The CDR3 loop reads CASSTTGSGANVLTF. The CDR3 DNA sequence: TGTGCCAGTAGTACGACAGGGTCTGGGGCCAACGTCCTGACTTTC. The rearrangement joins TRBV19 to TRBJ2-6, with TRBD1 matching 7 bases. With V trimmed by 4 bases and J by 1 base, 1 base remained unmatched. Germline assignment: CDR1 LNHDA and CDR2 SQIVND (reference sequence). The CDR3 has 15 amino acids.